This TCR beta chain came from a study of T-cell reconstitution after alpha-beta-depleted transplantation in children. The CDR3 is made up of 14 amino acids. The ends lost 4 bases at V and 4 bases at J; junction bases unmatched: 5. Germline V gene lookup returns CDR1 MRHNA and CDR2 SNTAGT. Unique molecular identifiers featured in how the TCRbeta library was prepared. TCRdb analysed the PCR reads with MiXCR anew, one entry per CDR3 protein. The sample lists 500,000 to 750,000 distinct CDR3 sequences, 27% occurring once. Worth noting for this clonotype: The antigen remains unidentified.

Study-level findings and limits: Surviving recipient T cells and thymic progenitors accounted for the high day-60 TCRbeta diversity observed in some patients. The study reportedly traced alpha-beta T cells about two months after transplant to several hundred expanded graft clones. At the one-year point after transplant, T-cell counts and TCRbeta diversity were found to come mostly from T cells that had been newly produced.

The source material was PBMCs, sampled before TCRalphabeta/CD19-depleted stem cell transplant. The gene calls are TRBV6-4 and TRBJ2-3, with 7 bases lining up with TRBD1. The sequence came from a boy less than two years old with Wiskott-Aldrich syndrome, due to receive a stem cell transplant. The CDR3 DNA sequence: TGTGCCAGCAGTGTAACAGGGGACGCAGATACGCAGTATTTT. Translating it yields CASSVTGDADTQYF.